Below are 30 T cell receptor beta chains sequenced from a single sample in a study of somatic mutations in cytotoxic T cells in rheumatoid arthritis. The table came from immunoSEQ multiplex PCR; TCRdb's copy has only in-frame clones and leaves some out. The profile shows about 14,000 clones, more than 60% of them singletons. The sequenced material came from CD8+ T cells sorted from blood. The source of these receptors is an adult with rheumatoid arthritis.

The gene calls are TRBV7-6 and TRBJ2-7; TRBD1 matches at 7 bases. J was trimmed by 0 bases and V by 7 bases; bases with no gene match: 3. Germline loops: CDR1 SGHVS, CDR2 FNYEAQ. The CDR3 length is 13 residues. CDR3 in DNA: TGTGCCAGCACCCCAGGGGGCTCCTACGAGCAGTACTTC. It specifies CASTPGGSYEQYF.

The CDR3 protein is CASSSSTGMDSPLHF. The CDR3 bases are TGCGCCAGCAGCTCATCGACAGGGATGGATTCACCCCTCCACTTT. This rearrangement joins TRBV5-1 to TRBJ1-6; 7 bases line up with TRBD1. Germline V CDR1 and CDR2: SGHRS, YFSETQ. Trimming took 3 bases from V and 8 from J; bases not matched to a gene: 8. There are 15 residues in the CDR3.

The rearrangement uses TRBV11-2 and TRBJ2-5, with D unclear. This CDR3 has 15 residues. The germline V gene has CDR1 SGHAT and CDR2 FQNNGV. Trimming shortened V by 1 base and J by 9 bases, and 18 bases separated the two germline ends. The DNA of the CDR3 is TGTGCCAGCAGCTTAGCCAACCGGGCCCCTAAGGCCCAGTACTTC. Amino acids: CASSLANRAPKAQYF.

The chain employs TRBV4-1 and TRBJ1-1; a possible D gene is TRBD1 (6 bases). V dropped 1 base and J dropped 4 bases, with 10 bases sitting between them. The V gene's germline CDR1 is MGHRA and CDR2 YSYEKL. The CDR3 is 14 residues long. The CDR3 loop reads CASSQGGGPTEAFF. The DNA for the CDR3 is TGCGCCAGCAGCCAAGGTGGGGGCCCCACTGAAGCTTTCTTT.

Judged by abundance, this clone is medium-sized. J is TRBJ2-1 and V is TRBV5-8; 14 bases align to TRBD2. Germline-derived CDR1 and CDR2 are SGHTS and YDEGEE. The CDR3 extends over 19 amino acids. The ends lost 3 bases at V and 3 bases at J; junction bases unmatched: 11. The CDR3 nucleotides read TGTGCCAGCAGCTCAGGACTAGCGGGGGGCTCGGGGTACTACAATGAGCAGTTCTTC. It translates to CASSSGLAGGSGYYNEQFF.

A remark on this clone: Other DNA sequences from this sample encode an identical CDR3 as well. This chain uses TRBV7-9 with TRBJ1-3; 8 bases fit TRBD1. After removal of 4 bases from V and 8 bases from J, the junction contained 4 bases not matched to a gene. Germline V lookup: CDR1 SEHNR, CDR2 FQNEAQ (reference sequence). The CDR3 consists of 13 residues. CDR3 nucleotide sequence: TGTGCCAGCAGCTCCCAGGGGGCTGACACCATATATTTT. It specifies CASSSQGADTIYF.

The V call is TRBV15, the J call TRBJ2-2; D is perhaps TRBD2 (5 bases). CDR3 length: 17 residues. The germline V and J ends were trimmed by 2 bases and 0 bases, with 13 bases remaining between them. Germline CDR1 reads LNHNV; CDR2 reads YYDKDF (reference sequence). The CDR3 DNA follows: TGTGCCACCAGCAGATCCCATCACGGGGCGAACACCGGGGAGCTGTTTTTT. Its translation is CATSRSHHGANTGELFF.

V is TRBV2 and J is TRBJ2-2; D perhaps matches TRBD1 (6 bases). Per germline, CDR1 SNHLY and CDR2 FYNNEI. CDR3 length: 14 amino acids. V was cut by 3 bases and J by 5 bases, with 10 bases left in between. CDR3 in amino acids: CASSDEGGTGELFF. The CDR3 nucleotides are TGTGCCAGCAGTGACGAAGGGGGAACCGGGGAGCTGTTTTTT.

The rearrangement uses TRBV6-5 and TRBJ1-1; no definite D call. This CDR3 contains 13 residues. Germline CDR1 MNHEY, CDR2 SVGAGI. V was clipped by 5 bases and J by 6 bases, with 13 bases between them. Written as DNA, the CDR3 is TGTGCCAGCAGTACCACCCTCGGGGCTGAAGCTTTCTTT. This translates into CASSTTLGAEAFF.

This chain links TRBV13 with TRBJ2-7, with D tentatively TRBD1 (5 bases). The V gene lost 5 bases and the J gene lost 5 bases, with 13 bases spanning the gap. Germline-derived CDR1 and CDR2 are PRHDT and FYEKMQ (reference sequence). The CDR3 contains 13 residues. CDR3 coding DNA: TGTGCCAGCAGCGACCCGTTAGGGGACGAGCAGTACTTC. Amino acid sequence: CASSDPLGDEQYF.

This chain uses TRBV11-2 with TRBJ1-3; maybe TRBD1 (5 bases). Germline V gene sequence: CDR1 SGHAT, CDR2 FQNNGV. The CDR3 covers 14 residues. Trimming left V 1 base short and J 1 base short, with 5 bases between. This CDR3 is CASSLAGSGNTIYF. CDR3 nucleotides: TGTGCCAGCAGCTTAGCAGGGTCTGGAAACACCATATATTTT.

The CDR3 loop is CATSTDGGYEAFF. CDR3 nucleotide sequence: TGTGCCACCAGTACAGACGGTGGTTATGAAGCTTTCTTT. This chain connects TRBV15 to TRBJ1-1; D is ambiguous. V was clipped by 6 bases and J by 7 bases, with 15 bases between them. The CDR3 is 13 residues long. The germline V gene has CDR1 LNHNV and CDR2 YYDKDF (reference sequence).

J is TRBJ2-5 and V is TRBV4-1; the match to TRBD2 covers 8 bases. Germline V CDR1 and CDR2: MGHRA, YSYEKL. This CDR3 has 15 residues. V shed 1 base, J shed 5 bases, and the junction held 6 bases outside the gene matches. The CDR3 DNA is TGCGCCAGCAGCCAAGTATTTTCGGGGGGGGAGACCCAGTACTTC. Amino acids: CASSQVFSGGETQYF.

This clone was observed a few times. CDR3 region: CASSEVTGTGYEKLFF. The CDR3 bases are TGTGCCAGCAGTGAAGTGACCGGGACAGGGTACGAAAAACTGTTTTTT. The chain employs TRBV6-1 and TRBJ1-4, with 9 bases matching TRBD1. V gave up 1 base and J gave up 8 bases; unmatched junction bases: 8. Per germline, CDR1 MNHNS and CDR2 SASEGT. The CDR3 has 16 residues.

This chain connects TRBV27 to TRBJ2-1; D may be TRBD1 (6 bases). Germline values: CDR1 MNHEY, CDR2 SMNVEV (reference sequence). Trimming pared 2 bases from V and 4 bases from J, leaving 15 bases between. CDR3 length: 16 amino acids. CDR3 in amino acids: CASSLGDGTGYNEQFF. The DNA of the CDR3 is TGTGCCAGCAGTTTAGGGGACGGCACAGGGTACAATGAGCAGTTCTTC.

This chain connects TRBV19 to TRBJ2-1; D unresolved. CDR3 length: 11 residues. V was clipped by 7 bases and J by 11 bases, with 12 bases between them. CDR1 and CDR2 (germline): LNHDA, SQIVND (reference sequence). The CDR3, as DNA: TGTGCCAGTACCGATGAACGTAAGCAGTTCTTC. Residues: CASTDERKQFF. Full variable domain (remainder filled in from reference TRBV19 and TRBJ2-1): DGGITQSPKYLFRKEGQNVTLSCEQNLNHDAMYWYRQDPGQGLRLIYYSQIVNDFQKGDIAEGYSVSREKKESFPLTVTSAQKNPTAFYLCASTDERKQFFGPGTRLTVL.

This chain joins TRBV28 and TRBJ1-1; 9 bases fit TRBD1. The CDR3 covers 17 residues. The germline gives CDR1 MDHEN, CDR2 SYDVKM. J lost 4 bases, V lost 6 bases, and 15 bases had no gene match. CDR3 sequence reads: CASSPTYRGRIPTEAFF. The CDR3 nucleotides are TGTGCCAGCAGCCCAACCTACAGGGGGCGCATCCCCACTGAAGCTTTCTTT.

This clone was observed a few times. The V gene is TRBV4-2, the J gene TRBJ2-7; TRBD1 is a possible D gene (5 bases). Germline V gene lookup returns CDR1 LGHNA and CDR2 YNFKEQ. The CDR3 length is 16 residues. Trimming shortened V by 1 base and J by 4 bases, and 17 bases separated the two germline ends. CDR3 nucleotide sequence: TGTGCCAGCAGCCAAGTCCCCCGGACATCAGATTACGAGCAGTACTTC. It encodes CASSQVPRTSDYEQYF.

The chain is built from TRBV10-2 and TRBJ2-7, with D perhaps TRBD2 (5 bases). CDR3 size: 13 residues. The germline V gene has CDR1 WSHSY and CDR2 SAAADI. V was shortened by 2 bases and J by 3 bases, with 8 bases between the two germline ends. As DNA, the CDR3 is TGCGCCAGCAGTGAGGGACTCCGCTACGAGCAGTACGTC. Translated: CASSEGLRYEQYV.

The V call is TRBV19, the J call TRBJ2-7; 7 nucleotides match TRBD1. Losses at the gene ends were 5 bases for V and 2 bases for J; bases not matched to a gene: 6. Germline V gene data show CDR1 as LNHDA and CDR2 as SQIVND (reference sequence). The CDR3 is 14 residues long. The CDR3 DNA sequence: TGTGCCAGTAGTCAAAGACAGGGCGCCTACGAGCAGTACTTC. Encoded protein: CASSQRQGAYEQYF.

The gene calls are TRBV27 and TRBJ2-5; D gene unclear. This CDR3 region has 13 residues. Germline lookup yields CDR1 MNHEY and CDR2 SMNVEV (reference sequence). Trimming left V 2 bases short and J 5 bases short, with 9 bases between. This CDR3 is CASSLSAWETQYF. The CDR3 bases are TGTGCCAGCAGTTTAAGCGCCTGGGAGACCCAGTACTTC.

This clone was found a few times. The chain combines TRBV10-1 with TRBJ2-5; D possibly uses TRBD1 or TRBD2 (6 bases each). Germline V gene sequence: CDR1 WNHNN, CDR2 SYGVQD (reference sequence). The CDR3 length is 13 residues. V shed 6 bases and J shed 4 bases, with 12 bases lying between them. CDR3 in amino acids: CASSEGGGETQYF. In DNA, the CDR3 is TGCGCCAGCAGCGAGGGGGGTGGAGAGACCCAGTACTTC.

This clone was found a few times. This chain links TRBV6-1 with TRBJ1-1; 8 bases are a match to TRBD1. The germline V gene has CDR1 MNHNS and CDR2 SASEGT. The CDR3 sequence is 15 residues long. Unmatched junction bases numbered 8, after V lost 5 bases and J lost 3 bases. In DNA form, the CDR3 reads TGTGCCAGCAGTACTCGACAGGGGATGTACACTGAAGCTTTCTTT. It specifies CASSTRQGMYTEAFF.

The genes are TRBV4-1 and TRBJ2-7, with D possibly matching TRBD1 (5 bases). From germline, CDR1 is MGHRA and CDR2 YSYEKL. This CDR3 region has 16 residues. The V gene lost 2 bases and the J gene lost 0 bases, with 14 bases spanning the gap. The CDR3 spells CASSQYTGYDSYEQYF. The CDR3 DNA reads as TGCGCCAGCAGCCAATACACAGGTTACGACTCCTACGAGCAGTACTTC.

A few counts support this clone. The chain is built from TRBV2 and TRBJ2-2, with D hard to call. Trimming stripped 0 bases from V and 4 bases from J, with 15 bases between. CDR3 size: 17 residues. Germline V gene lookup returns CDR1 SNHLY and CDR2 FYNNEI. CDR3 loop: CASSEALWDWGTGELFF. The CDR3 DNA sequence: TGTGCCAGCAGTGAAGCCCTGTGGGATTGGGGCACCGGGGAGCTGTTTTTT.

This sequence joins TRBV7-9 and TRBJ2-1; D might be TRBD1 (6 bases). Germline CDR1 is SEHNR and CDR2 is FQNEAQ (reference sequence). Trimming shortened V by 2 bases and J by 7 bases, and 12 bases separated the two germline ends. This CDR3 is 14 amino acids long. CDR3 in DNA: TGTGCCAGCAGCTTATTACAGGGTATGAATGAGCAGTTCTTC. As protein: CASSLLQGMNEQFF.

CDR3 DNA: TGTGCCAGCAGTGAACGGGAGGGCGAACCCTACGAGCAGTACGTC. As protein: CASSEREGEPYEQYV. The rearrangement joins TRBV6-1 to TRBJ2-7, with TRBD2 matching 8 bases. V was clipped by 2 bases and J by 2 bases; unmatched bases: 5. Germline V gene lookup returns CDR1 MNHNS and CDR2 SASEGT. The CDR3 contains 15 residues.

J is TRBJ1-2 and V is TRBV7-6, with D maybe TRBD1 (5 bases). Per germline, CDR1 SGHVS and CDR2 FNYEAQ. This CDR3 is built from 14 residues. Between the trimmed V and J ends, which lost 1 base and 7 bases, there was a span of 13 bases. CDR3 in DNA: TGTGCCAGCAGCTTAGACTGGGACGGCCTTGGCTACACCTTC. It translates to CASSLDWDGLGYTF.

This clone was observed a handful of times. The chain couples TRBV27 to TRBJ1-2; 8 nucleotides align to TRBD1. V was pared by 4 bases and J by 4 bases, with 5 bases of the junction left unmatched. The CDR3 is 14 residues long. Germline CDR1 and CDR2: MNHEY and SMNVEV (reference sequence). The CDR3 DNA reads as TGTGCCAGCAGTTCAGCAGGGGGCAGCTATGGCTACACCTTC. It codes for CASSSAGGSYGYTF.

J is TRBJ2-3 and V is TRBV5-1, with a weak D call TRBD2 (6 bases). Germline V CDR1 and CDR2: SGHRS, YFSETQ. V was trimmed by 2 bases and J by 0 bases, leaving 13 bases between them. The CDR3 spans 16 residues. CDR3 nucleotide sequence: TGCGCCAGCAGCTTCAGAGGACTATCTAGCACAGATACGCAGTATTTT. Protein sequence: CASSFRGLSSTDTQYF.